This TCR beta chain derives from a study of radiation and T cells in renal cell carcinoma. The study, taken as a whole, reports: From baseline, blood top tumor clonotypes peaked at 2 weeks post-radiation.

Time point in this sample: baseline pretreatment blood. Treatment noted: 15 Gy SBRT to primary tumor, nephrectomy 4 weeks later. Serial blood draws occurred at baseline and 2 and 4 weeks post-SBRT. The table came from immunoSEQ multiplex PCR; TCRdb's copy has only in-frame clones and leaves some out. Of some 120,000 clones in the sample, about four fifths were seen once. Turning to this clone: Its antigen is unknown.

The germline CDR1 and CDR2 sequences are MDHEN and SYDVKM. The CDR3 consists of 17 residues. J lost 7 bases, V lost 6 bases, and 19 bases had no gene match. The chain carries TRBV28 and TRBJ2-3, with 7 bases lining up with TRBD2. The sample in question was blood, obtained from a patient whose treatment included radiotherapy and nephrectomy. This receptor was obtained from a woman in her sixties with renal cell carcinoma. The CDR3 bases are TGTGCCAGCAGACCTCTACTAGCGACCATCGTGCTGAATACGCAGTATTTT. Translated: CASRPLLATIVLNTQYF.